This T cell receptor (beta chain) originates from a study of OX40 agonist ivuxolimab in advanced cancers. Whole-study context: Antecedent anti-PD-1, anti-PD-L1 or anti-CTLA-4 therapy was permissible, with roughly 40% having received some.

Study-wide results and limits: There was clonal expansion of CD4+ and CD8+ blood T cells by week 6 at 0.1 to 3.0 mg/kg.

Points on this clone: What it recognizes is unknown.

Sequencing was performed with immunoSEQ multiplex PCR; in TCRdb, only in-frame clones are kept and a portion is missing. The data contain 76,000 or so clones, around 85% of them singletons. This receptor was taken from an adult with an advanced solid tumor such as melanoma, head and neck, liver or kidney cancer. The source material was CD4+ or CD8+ T cells sorted from blood, sampled in a trial of the OX40 agonist ivuxolimab.

CDR3 DNA: TGTGCCAGCAGCGGACAGAGCTCCTATAATTCACCCCTCCACTTT. It specifies CASSGQSSYNSPLHF. V and J are TRBV7-9 and TRBJ1-6; possible D gene TRBD1, 6 bases. From germline, CDR1 is SEHNR and CDR2 FQNEAQ (reference sequence). V was pared by 5 bases and J by 0 bases, with 8 bases between. CDR3 size: 15 residues. Variable domain in full (rest from reference TRBV7-9 and TRBJ1-6): DTGVSQNPRHKITKRGQNVTFRCDPISEHNRLYWYRQTLGQGPEFLTYFQNEAQLEKSRLLSDRFSAERPKGSFSTLEIQRTEQGDSAMYLCASSGQSSYNSPLHFGNGTRLTVT.